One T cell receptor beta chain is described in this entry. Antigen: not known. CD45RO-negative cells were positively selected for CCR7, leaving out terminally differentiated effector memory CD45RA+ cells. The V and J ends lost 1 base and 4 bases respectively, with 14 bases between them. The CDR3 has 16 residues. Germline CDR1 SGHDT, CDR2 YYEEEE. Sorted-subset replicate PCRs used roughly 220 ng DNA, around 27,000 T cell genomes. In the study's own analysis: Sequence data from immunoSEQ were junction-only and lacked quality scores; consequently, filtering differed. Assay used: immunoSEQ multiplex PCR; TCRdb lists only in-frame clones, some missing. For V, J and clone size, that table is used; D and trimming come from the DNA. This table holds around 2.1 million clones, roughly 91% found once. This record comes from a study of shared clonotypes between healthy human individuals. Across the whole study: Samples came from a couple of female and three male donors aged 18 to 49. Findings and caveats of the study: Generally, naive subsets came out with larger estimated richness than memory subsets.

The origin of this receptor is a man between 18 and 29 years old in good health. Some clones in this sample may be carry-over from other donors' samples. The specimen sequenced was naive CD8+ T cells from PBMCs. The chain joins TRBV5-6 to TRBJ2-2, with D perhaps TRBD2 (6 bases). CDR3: CASSLLGLTSTGELFF. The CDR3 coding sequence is TGTGCCAGCAGCTTGTTGGGACTCACTTCCACCGGGGAGCTGTTTTTT.